The 3 T cell receptor beta chains given below trace back to one sample, sequenced in a study of blood T cells in healthy people across ages. A second PCR, run for about 7 to 11 cycles, used a sample-barcoded 5' primer plus a J-beta primer mix. Each CDR3 protein gets one entry after TCRdb re-called the 5' RACE reads with MiXCR. The sample has about 800,000 distinct CDR3 sequences; 55% to 70% are singletons. The source material was blood. Every receptor here comes from a man under 40 in good health.

The chain's CDR3 is CTTPASGEVYEQYF. DNA of the CDR3: TGTACCACCCCAGCGAGTGGGGAAGTGTACGAGCAGTACTTC. The chain links TRBV6-6 to TRBJ2-5, with D unresolved. The tail of the sequence fits TRBJ2-7 better, so the J call may be wrong. This CDR3 is 14 amino acids long. Per the germline V gene, CDR1 is MNHNY and CDR2 is SVGAGI (reference sequence).

The table lists this clonotype with a few counts. Written as DNA, the CDR3 is TGTGCCAGCAGTCTTTCATACGGCAATGAGCAGTTCTTC. This sequence encodes CASSLSYGNEQFF. The gene calls are TRBV27 and TRBJ2-1; D uncertain. Trimming removed 5 bases from V and 6 bases from J, with 11 bases in between. The CDR3 sequence is 13 residues long. Germline V gene lookup returns CDR1 MNHEY and CDR2 SMNVEV (reference sequence).

This chain joins TRBV6-2 or TRBV6-3 and TRBJ2-3; D is uncertain. Trimming cost V 4 bases and J 3 bases, with 11 bases left between them. Germline-derived CDR1 and CDR2 are MNHEY and SVGEGT. This CDR3 contains 14 residues. This chain's CDR3 is CASSFAPPTDTQYF. The CDR3 DNA sequence: TGTGCCAGCAGTTTCGCTCCCCCTACAGATACGCAGTATTTT.